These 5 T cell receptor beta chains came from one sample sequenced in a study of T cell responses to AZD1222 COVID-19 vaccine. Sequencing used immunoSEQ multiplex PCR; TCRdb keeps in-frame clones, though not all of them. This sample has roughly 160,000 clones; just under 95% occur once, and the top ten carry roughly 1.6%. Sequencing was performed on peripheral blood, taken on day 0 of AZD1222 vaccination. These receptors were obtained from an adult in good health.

In DNA, the CDR3 is TGTGCCAGCAGCTCTCTAGCGGGGGGCTTAGATACGCAGTATTTT. Its translation is CASSSLAGGLDTQYF. The chain links TRBV6-5 to TRBJ2-3, with 11 bases identical to TRBD2. Germline V gene lookup returns CDR1 MNHEY and CDR2 SVGAGI. The CDR3 has 15 amino acids. With V trimmed by 6 bases and J by 5 bases, 7 bases remained unmatched.

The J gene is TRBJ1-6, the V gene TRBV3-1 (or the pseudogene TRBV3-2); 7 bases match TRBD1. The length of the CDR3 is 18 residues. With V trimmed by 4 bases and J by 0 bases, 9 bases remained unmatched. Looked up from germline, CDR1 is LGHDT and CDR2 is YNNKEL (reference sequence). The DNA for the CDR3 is TGTGCCAGCAGCCTAACTCCAGGGGGAAGCTCCTATAATTCACCCCTCCACTTT. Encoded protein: CASSLTPGGSSYNSPLHF.

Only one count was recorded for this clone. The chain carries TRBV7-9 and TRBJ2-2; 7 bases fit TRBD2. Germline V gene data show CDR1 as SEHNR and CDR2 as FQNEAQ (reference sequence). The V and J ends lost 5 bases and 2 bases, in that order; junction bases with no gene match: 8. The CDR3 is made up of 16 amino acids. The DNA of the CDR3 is TGTGCCAGCAGCCAACCTCTAGCGGTCAACACCGGGGAGCTGTTTTTT. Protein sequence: CASSQPLAVNTGELFF.

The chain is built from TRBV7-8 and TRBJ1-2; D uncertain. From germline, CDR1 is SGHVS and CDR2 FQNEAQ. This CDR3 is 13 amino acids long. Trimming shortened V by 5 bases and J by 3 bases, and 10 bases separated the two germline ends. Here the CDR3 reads CASSPGRDYGYTF. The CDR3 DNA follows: TGTGCCAGCAGCCCGGGTAGGGACTATGGCTACACCTTC.

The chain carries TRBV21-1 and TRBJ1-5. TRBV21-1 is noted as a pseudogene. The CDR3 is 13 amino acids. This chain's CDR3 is CALQPGARQPQHF. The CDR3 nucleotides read TGTGCCTTACAGCCGGGGGCAAGGCAGCCCCAGCATTTT.